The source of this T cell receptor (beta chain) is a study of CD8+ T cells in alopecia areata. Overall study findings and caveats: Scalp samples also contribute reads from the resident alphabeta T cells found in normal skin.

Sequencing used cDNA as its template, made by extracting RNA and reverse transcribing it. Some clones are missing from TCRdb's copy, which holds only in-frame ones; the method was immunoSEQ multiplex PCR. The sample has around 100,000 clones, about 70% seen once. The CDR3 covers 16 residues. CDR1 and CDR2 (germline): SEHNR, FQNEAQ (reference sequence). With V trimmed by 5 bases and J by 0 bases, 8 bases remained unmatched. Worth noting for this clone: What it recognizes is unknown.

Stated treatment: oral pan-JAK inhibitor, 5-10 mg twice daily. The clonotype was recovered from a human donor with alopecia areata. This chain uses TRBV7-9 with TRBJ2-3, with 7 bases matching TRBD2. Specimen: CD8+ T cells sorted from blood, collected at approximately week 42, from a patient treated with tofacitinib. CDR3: CASSPALRGSTDTQYF. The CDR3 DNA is TGTGCCAGCAGCCCAGCCCTGCGGGGGAGCACAGATACGCAGTATTTT.